These 14 T cell receptor beta chains were all obtained from the same sample, sequenced in a study of T cell responses to AZD1222 COVID-19 vaccine. Assay: immunoSEQ multiplex PCR; the TCRdb copy retains only in-frame clones and omits some. The sample contains about 190,000 clones, about 87% of which appear only once. This sample comprised peripheral blood, obtained on day 0 of MenACWY control vaccination. The receptor source for this set is an adult in good health.

V gene TRBV7-3 combines with J gene TRBJ1-6; D gene ambiguous. The length of the CDR3 is 13 residues. CDR1 and CDR2 (germline): SGHTA, FQGTGA. V was cut by 2 bases and J by 7 bases, with 6 bases left in between. CDR3 in DNA: TGTGCCAGCAGCTTATGGTGGAATTCACCCCTCCACTTT. Protein sequence: CASSLWWNSPLHF.

The chain has TRBV4-1 and TRBJ2-5; 10 positions agree with TRBD2. V trimming: 0 bases; J trimming: 5 bases; junction bases outside the gene matches: 9. Germline CDR1 MGHRA, CDR2 YSYEKL. The CDR3 sequence is 17 residues long. The CDR3 spells CASSQEWASGSAETQYF. The DNA of the CDR3 is TGCGCCAGCAGCCAAGAATGGGCTAGCGGGAGTGCGGAGACCCAGTACTTC.

The V and J genes are TRBV12-3 or TRBV12-4 and TRBJ2-1, with D possibly TRBD1 on 6 matching bases. The CDR3 is 13 residues long. V was pared by 5 bases and J by 6 bases, with 11 bases between. CDR3 in DNA: TGTGCCAGCAGTCAAGGACAGTTCAATGAGCAGTTCTTC. Its translation is CASSQGQFNEQFF.

This clone has a single count. This chain connects TRBV9 to TRBJ2-7; TRBD1 agrees at 7 bases. V was pared by 4 bases and J by 1 base, with 5 bases of the junction left unmatched. Germline V gene sequence: CDR1 SGDLS, CDR2 YYNGEE. The CDR3 extends over 14 amino acids. The CDR3 protein is CASSKTGDSYEQYF. The DNA for the CDR3 is TGTGCCAGCAGCAAAACAGGGGATTCCTACGAGCAGTACTTC.

The chain has TRBV6-5 and TRBJ1-4, with 7 bases that match TRBD1. Germline values: CDR1 MNHEY, CDR2 SVGAGI. The CDR3 runs 15 residues. With 2 bases clipped from V and 6 bases from J, the junction kept 6 bases outside the gene matches. This CDR3 reads CASSYDGTVYEKLFF. CDR3 DNA: TGTGCCAGCAGTTACGACGGGACAGTATATGAAAAACTGTTTTTT.

The table lists this clone with a count of one. The V and J genes are TRBV9 and TRBJ2-7; 9 nucleotides agree with TRBD1. This CDR3 contains 17 residues. V lost 3 bases to trimming and J lost 6 bases; unmatched junction nucleotides: 16. Germline lookup yields CDR1 SGDLS and CDR2 YYNGEE. DNA of the CDR3: TGTGCCAGCAGCGGTGGGGCCTTCGGTGACAGGGGGTTCGAGCAGTACTTC. Residues: CASSGGAFGDRGFEQYF.

This chain uses TRBV30 with TRBJ2-3, with TRBD2 identical over 11 bases. Looked up from germline, CDR1 is GTSNPN and CDR2 is SVGIG (reference sequence). The CDR3 sequence is 15 residues long. The V segment lost 0 bases and the J segment 3 bases; nucleotides outside the gene matches: 2. Written as DNA, the CDR3 is TGTGCCTGGAGTGTGCCTAGCGGGAGGACAGATACGCAGTATTTT. Protein: CAWSVPSGRTDTQYF.

The chain has TRBV19 and TRBJ1-5; 7 nucleotides align to TRBD1. The CDR3 is 14 residues long. In germline, CDR1 is LNHDA, CDR2 SQIVND (reference sequence). The V and J ends lost 7 bases and 1 base, in that order; junction bases with no gene match: 4. CDR3 region: CASIAGGSNQPQHF. CDR3 DNA: TGTGCCAGTATAGCAGGGGGGAGCAATCAGCCCCAGCATTTT.

V and J are TRBV18 and TRBJ1-4; D ambiguous. CDR1 KGHSH and CDR2 LQKENI come from the germline V gene. This CDR3 is built from 13 residues. The ends were cut back, 4 bases at V and 9 bases at J, with 12 bases in the middle. CDR3 nucleotides: TGTGCCAGCTCACGGAGGGATACAAAAAAACTGTTTTTT. Protein product: CASSRRDTKKLFF.

The chain combines TRBV2 with TRBJ2-3; D perhaps matches TRBD1 (5 bases). This CDR3 contains 15 residues. The germline V and J ends were trimmed by 4 bases and 2 bases, with 13 bases remaining between them. Germline-derived CDR1 and CDR2 are SNHLY and FYNNEI. CDR3 DNA sequence: TGTGCCAGCAGTGTGCAGGGTTGGGTCACAGATACGCAGTATTTT. Translating it yields CASSVQGWVTDTQYF. Full variable domain (missing parts from reference TRBV2 and TRBJ2-3): EPEVTQTPSHQVTQMGQEVILRCVPISNHLYFYWYRQILGQKVEFLVSFYNNEISEKSEIFDDQFSVERPDGSNFTLKIRSTKLEDSAMYFCASSVQGWVTDTQYFGPGTRLTVL.

To note about this clone: A junction boundary mismatches the germline segment, possibly from a read error. The rearrangement joins TRBV20-1 to TRBJ2-7, with D perhaps TRBD1 (5 bases). Germline V lookup: CDR1 DFQATT, CDR2 SNEGSKA (reference sequence). The CDR3 extends over 11 amino acids. CDR3 sequence: CSARGPYGQYF. The CDR3 DNA is TGCAGTGCTAGGGGGCCTTACGGGCAGTACTTC.

V gene TRBV6-5 combines with J gene TRBJ2-2; a possible D gene is TRBD2 (6 bases). Germline loops: CDR1 MNHEY, CDR2 SVGAGI. V was trimmed by 1 base and J by 4 bases, leaving 10 bases between them. The CDR3 is 15 amino acids. The CDR3 sequence: CASSYFGRGTGELFF. The CDR3 nucleotides are TGTGCCAGCAGTTACTTCGGGAGAGGCACCGGGGAGCTGTTTTTT.

J is TRBJ2-1 and V is TRBV27; the match to TRBD1 covers 11 bases. Germline lookup yields CDR1 MNHEY and CDR2 SMNVEV (reference sequence). This CDR3 contains 14 residues. V lost 6 bases, J lost 8 bases, and 6 bases stayed unmatched. Here the CDR3 reads CASRGGQGVYEQFF. For the CDR3, the DNA is TGTGCCAGCAGAGGGGGACAGGGGGTTTATGAGCAGTTCTTC.

The V call is TRBV5-1, the J call TRBJ2-7, with TRBD1 identical over 10 bases. The CDR3 spans 15 residues. V shed 7 bases and J 7 bases; nucleotides not matched to a gene: 14. Germline V gene lookup returns CDR1 SGHRS and CDR2 YFSETQ. The CDR3 region is CASHHRDRGSGEQYF. Here the CDR3 DNA reads TGCGCCAGCCATCACCGGGACAGGGGATCGGGGGAGCAGTACTTC.